This T cell receptor beta chain was found in a study of regulatory T cells in long-lasting Graves disease. The TCR beta library used iRepertoire HTBI primers with Arm-PCR amplification of CDR3. TCRdb re-called the multiplex PCR reads with MiXCR, one entry per CDR3 protein. The table records about 440,000 distinct CDR3 sequences, about 16% of them present only once. The sample holds many counts of this clonotype. This sample's time point: newly diagnosed GD, antithyroid drugs for less than 3 months. TCR sequences were obtained from RNA taken from PBMCs. The same sample was also used in a study of T cells in Graves' hyperthyroidism and ophthalmopathy.

The sample was peripheral blood mononuclear cells (PBMCs), taken at new diagnosis, from a patient treated with antithyroid drugs. This clonotype was sampled from a woman between 25 and 40 years old with Graves disease.

In DNA, the CDR3 is TGTGCCAGCAGTTACTCGACAGGTCGGAAGGACTACGAGCAGTACTTC. The encoded protein is CASSYSTGRKDYEQYF. The chain joins TRBV6-6 to TRBJ2-7; weak D call: TRBD1 (6 bases). The ends were cut back, 0 bases at V and 3 bases at J, with 15 bases in the middle. This CDR3 is built from 16 residues. Germline CDR1 reads MNHNY; CDR2 reads SVGAGI (reference sequence).